Shown below are 27 T cell receptor beta chains from a single sample sequenced in a study of somatic mutations in cytotoxic T cells in rheumatoid arthritis. TCRdb keeps only in-frame clones here, not all; method: immunoSEQ multiplex PCR. Found here are roughly 14,000 clones, around four fifths of them singletons; the top ten hold about 16%. Input material: CD8+ T cells sorted from blood. These receptors were obtained from an adult with rheumatoid arthritis.

The J gene is TRBJ1-2, the V gene TRBV15, with 8 nucleotides matching TRBD1. Germline values: CDR1 LNHNV, CDR2 YYDKDF (reference sequence). The CDR3 sequence is 15 residues long. J gave up 0 bases and V 1 base, and 1 base lay outside the gene matches. The CDR3 here is CATSRGDRPNYGYTF. The CDR3 nucleotides are TGTGCCACCAGCAGAGGGGACAGGCCTAACTATGGCTACACCTTC.

This clone occurred a few times. This sequence joins TRBV6-5 and TRBJ2-7; no clear D. The ends were cut back, 8 bases at V and 6 bases at J, with 11 bases in the middle. The CDR3 loop spans 11 amino acids. Germline CDR1 is MNHEY and CDR2 is SVGAGI. The DNA of the CDR3 is TGTGCCAGCGGGCCTTTGGGCGAGCAGTACTTC. It is translated as CASGPLGEQYF.

The chain recombines TRBV5-6 with TRBJ2-7; 9 bases agree with TRBD2. CDR1 and CDR2 (germline): SGHDT, YYEEEE. The CDR3 is made up of 16 amino acids. Trimming took 6 bases from V and 0 from J; bases not matched to a gene: 10. The CDR3 nucleotides are TGTGCCAGCACCCCCAACAGCGGGGGGCTCTCCTACGAGCAGTACTTC. This codes for CASTPNSGGLSYEQYF.

The V gene is TRBV6-1, the J gene TRBJ2-7; TRBD1 is a possible D gene (6 bases). The CDR3 is 13 residues long. V was trimmed by 4 bases and J by 3 bases, leaving 10 bases between them. In germline, CDR1 is MNHNS, CDR2 SASEGT. CDR3 sequence: CASSGQAIYEQYV. In DNA form, the CDR3 reads TGTGCCAGCAGTGGACAGGCGATCTACGAGCAGTACGTC.

This clone is labeled medium-sized. The chain has TRBV6-5 and TRBJ2-6; D is possibly TRBD1 or TRBD2 (5 bases each). Looked up from germline, CDR1 is MNHEY and CDR2 is SVGAGI. The length of the CDR3 is 14 residues. Trimming left V 6 bases short and J 4 bases short, with 10 bases between. The CDR3 DNA is TGTGCCAGCAGGGGGGAACTAGGGGCCAACGTCCTGACTTTC. Translated, it gives CASRGELGANVLTF.

This chain uses TRBV29-1 with TRBJ2-5; a possible D gene is TRBD2 (6 bases). The length of the CDR3 is 15 residues. Per germline, CDR1 SQVTM and CDR2 ANQGSEA. With 3 bases removed from V and 4 bases from J, the gap between germline ends came to 18 bases. In DNA form, the CDR3 reads TGCAGCGTTGATGGGAGGCCAGCAGGTGTAGAGACCCAGTACTTC. Translation: CSVDGRPAGVETQYF.

The V call is TRBV4-1, the J call TRBJ1-1; no clear D. The CDR3 has 16 amino acids. CDR1 and CDR2 from the germline V gene are MGHRA and YSYEKL. V dropped 3 bases and J dropped 0 bases, with 14 bases sitting between them. The CDR3 here is CASSQSHGAMNTEAFF. CDR3 sequence (DNA): TGCGCCAGCAGCCAGAGCCACGGCGCAATGAACACTGAAGCTTTCTTT.

The V call is TRBV6-1, the J call TRBJ1-1; unclear D gene. V dropped 2 bases and J dropped 8 bases, with 12 bases sitting between them. CDR3 length equals 13 residues. Germline lookup yields CDR1 MNHNS and CDR2 SASEGT. The CDR3 protein is CASSEWFSDEAFF. The CDR3 region has the DNA TGTGCCAGCAGTGAATGGTTTTCAGACGAAGCTTTCTTT.

This clone was seen more than once but under ten times. The rearrangement joins TRBV5-1 to TRBJ1-2, with a weak D call TRBD1 (5 bases). The CDR3 runs to 14 residues. Trimming removed 0 bases at V and 7 bases at J, with 13 bases between. CDR1 is SGHRS and CDR2 is YFSETQ in the germline V gene. CDR3 nucleotides: TGCGCCAGCAGCTTGGCGGTAGGGACGGGTGGCTACACCTTC. This codes for CASSLAVGTGGYTF.

The chain employs TRBV6-6 and TRBJ2-7, with TRBD1 matching over 11 bases. The CDR3 is made up of 16 amino acids. Germline values: CDR1 MNHNY, CDR2 SVGAGI (reference sequence). Trimming removed 0 bases from V and 3 bases from J; junction bases left unmatched: 4. As DNA, the CDR3 is TGTGCCAGCAGTTACTCGGGGGACAGGGGGATCTACGAGCAGTACTTC. Translation gives CASSYSGDRGIYEQYF.

This sequence joins TRBV11-2 and TRBJ2-7; D is ambiguous. The V gene lost 3 bases and the J gene lost 6 bases, with 12 bases spanning the gap. Germline V gene sequence: CDR1 SGHAT, CDR2 FQNNGV. The CDR3 has 13 amino acids. CDR3 in DNA: TGTGCCAGCAGCTTTCACGGATTCGCCGAGCAGTACTTC. Protein: CASSFHGFAEQYF. The whole variable domain, remainder taken from reference TRBV11-2 and TRBJ2-7, is EAGVAQSPRYKIIEKRQSVAFWCNPISGHATLYWYQQILGQGPKLLIQFQNNGVVDDSQLPKDRFSAERLKGVDSTLKIQPAKLEDSAVYLCASSFHGFAEQYFGPGTRLTVT.

The V gene is TRBV6-5, the J gene TRBJ2-5; D may correspond to TRBD1 or TRBD2 (5 bases each). Germline V gene sequence: CDR1 MNHEY, CDR2 SVGAGI. V was trimmed by 1 base and J by 3 bases, leaving 9 bases between them. The CDR3 has 14 residues. The CDR3 DNA sequence: TGTGCCAGCAGTTACTTAGGGGACGAAGAGACCCAGTACTTC. As protein: CASSYLGDEETQYF.

The rearrangement joins TRBV4-1 to TRBJ1-2; a weak D match, TRBD1 (6 bases). CDR3 size: 15 residues. The germline gives CDR1 MGHRA, CDR2 YSYEKL. V lost 0 bases and J 5 bases, leaving 13 bases between the germline ends. The CDR3 loop is CASSQDPRGRYGYTF. The DNA for the CDR3 is TGCGCCAGCAGCCAAGATCCCAGGGGTCGATATGGCTACACCTTC.

The rearrangement joins TRBV4-1 to TRBJ1-2; D might be TRBD1 (6 bases). Trimming pared 0 bases from V and 2 bases from J, leaving 13 bases between. This CDR3 is built from 16 residues. Germline lookup yields CDR1 MGHRA and CDR2 YSYEKL. The CDR3 coding sequence is TGCGCCAGCAGCCAAGAGGGCAGGGACATAAACTATGGCTACACCTTC. Translating gives CASSQEGRDINYGYTF.

This clone was seen only once. J is TRBJ2-2 and V is TRBV11-2; tentative D call: TRBD2 (5 bases). The CDR3 contains 14 residues. The germline V gene encodes CDR1 SGHAT and CDR2 FQNNGV. V was cut by 6 bases and J by 0 bases, with 8 bases left in between. CDR3 residues: CASRLDSNTGELFF. The CDR3 coding sequence is TGTGCCAGCAGGTTGGACTCGAACACCGGGGAGCTGTTTTTT.

The V gene is TRBV4-1, the J gene TRBJ2-7, with a weak D call TRBD1 (6 bases). V was clipped by 5 bases and J by 7 bases, with 21 bases between them. The CDR3 has 15 amino acids. The germline gives CDR1 MGHRA, CDR2 YSYEKL. CDR3: CASSYRQGTIGEQYF. The CDR3 DNA sequence: TGCGCCAGCAGCTACCGCCAGGGGACAATCGGGGAGCAGTACTTC.

This clone has more than one count but fewer than ten. This sequence joins TRBV2 and TRBJ2-1, with unresolved D. Between the trimmed V and J ends, which lost 3 bases and 9 bases, there was a span of 18 bases. Germline V gene lookup returns CDR1 SNHLY and CDR2 FYNNEI. The CDR3 loop spans 15 amino acids. The DNA for the CDR3 is TGTGCCAGCAGTGAGGGCTCAACGATGTACCTTGAGCAGTTCTTC. Amino acid sequence: CASSEGSTMYLEQFF.

This chain joins TRBV7-9 and TRBJ2-2, with D uncertain. From germline, CDR1 is SEHNR and CDR2 FQNEAQ (reference sequence). The V end lost 5 bases, the J end lost 5 bases, and 3 bases lay between the germline ends. The CDR3 loop spans 11 amino acids. The CDR3 DNA follows: TGTGCCAGCAGCGGGACCGGGGAGCTGTTTTTT. It codes for CASSGTGELFF.

The CDR3 DNA is TGTGCCAGCAGTGTTTGGGGACCGGGGGCATCTGGAAACACCATATATTTT. Translation: CASSVWGPGASGNTIYF. This sequence joins TRBV6-1 and TRBJ1-3; D might be TRBD1 (6 bases). V lost 4 bases and J 1 base, leaving 17 bases between the germline ends. Germline CDR1 and CDR2: MNHNS and SASEGT. The CDR3 is made up of 17 amino acids.

J is TRBJ1-5 and V is TRBV27; D unresolved. V lost 6 bases to trimming and J lost 3 bases, with 12 bases between them. CDR3 size: 14 residues. Germline V gives CDR1 MNHEY, CDR2 SMNVEV (reference sequence). CDR3 sequence: CASSPQWDNQPQHF. CDR3 coding DNA: TGTGCCAGCAGCCCACAGTGGGACAATCAGCCCCAGCATTTT.

This clone has just one count. This chain joins TRBV9 and TRBJ2-5; D might be TRBD1 (5 bases). CDR1 is SGDLS and CDR2 is YYNGEE in the germline V gene. There are 17 residues in the CDR3. V was shortened by 4 bases and J by 3 bases, with 22 bases between the two germline ends. CDR3 sequence reads: CASSQNQGNWVKETQYF. CDR3 DNA sequence: TGTGCCAGCAGCCAAAATCAGGGTAATTGGGTCAAAGAGACCCAGTACTTC.

The chain employs TRBV9 and TRBJ2-6, with D tentatively TRBD1 or TRBD2 (5 bases each). The CDR3 has 18 amino acids. Germline V gene data show CDR1 as SGDLS and CDR2 as YYNGEE. The germline V and J ends were trimmed by 4 bases and 0 bases, with 17 bases remaining between them. The CDR3, as DNA: TGTGCCAGCAGCCCCCACGGGGCTTATCACTCTGGGGCCAACGTCCTGACTTTC. It yields the protein CASSPHGAYHSGANVLTF.

J is TRBJ1-5 and V is TRBV27, with a weak D call TRBD1 (6 bases). The CDR3 is 16 residues long. Germline V CDR1 and CDR2: MNHEY, SMNVEV (reference sequence). Trimming took off 5 bases at V and 0 bases at J, with 14 bases between the two ends. The CDR3, as DNA: TGTGCCAGCAGTCCTAAGGACAGTTATAGCAATCAGCCCCAGCATTTT. Residues: CASSPKDSYSNQPQHF.

This clone was found once. The CDR3 reads CASSDPTSGLWDYNEQFF. In nucleotides, the CDR3 is TGTGCCAGCAGTGACCCGACTAGCGGGCTGTGGGATTACAATGAGCAGTTCTTC. The V call is TRBV6-1, the J call TRBJ2-1; 10 bases fit TRBD2. The CDR3 consists of 18 residues. V lost 3 bases, J lost 4 bases, and 12 bases stayed unmatched. CDR1 is MNHNS, CDR2 SASEGT, per germline.

The chain is built from TRBV2 and TRBJ1-1; D is unresolved. Germline values: CDR1 SNHLY, CDR2 FYNNEI. V lost 6 bases, J lost 0 bases, and 14 bases lay in between. This CDR3 is built from 15 residues. The CDR3 coding sequence is TGTGCCAGCAGACAAGTTGTGGGCCTGAACACTGAAGCTTTCTTT. Protein product: CASRQVVGLNTEAFF.

The V call is TRBV4-1, the J call TRBJ1-1, with D possibly matching TRBD1 (6 bases). This CDR3 comprises 11 residues. V lost 9 bases, J lost 6 bases, and 11 bases lay in between. CDR1 is MGHRA, CDR2 YSYEKL, per germline. The CDR3 reads CASSGGPEAFF. The CDR3 DNA is TGCGCCAGTTCTGGGGGGCCTGAAGCTTTCTTT.

This sequence joins TRBV2 and TRBJ1-1, with D unclear. Trimming removed 6 bases from V and 5 bases from J, with 10 bases in between. Germline CDR1 reads SNHLY; CDR2 reads FYNNEI. The CDR3 has 12 residues. In DNA, the CDR3 is TGTGCCAGCAGGTGGAGGGCAACTGAAGCTTTCTTT. It codes for CASRWRATEAFF.